Given below is one T cell receptor beta chain in context. Its specificity is unknown. These data originate in a study of T cells in Graves' hyperthyroidism and ophthalmopathy. Study-wide points: Before onset, ophthalmopathy was predicted by the model a median around 6 months earlier. Classification by a 13 V-J model distinguished ophthalmopathy from stable hyperthyroidism.

A NOSPECS grade of at least 4, a Clinical Activity Score of at least 3 and duration under 3 months were recorded in ophthalmopathy patients. Using around 10 ml of fresh peripheral blood, PBMCs were prepared. RNA transcripts yielded amplified TCR beta CDR3 regions. When the TCR CDR3 underwent first-round RT-PCR, the HTBI primer set was used. TCRdb ran MiXCR on the multiplex PCR reads and lists one entry per CDR3 protein. This table has fewer than 450,000 distinct CDR3 sequences, less than 20% appearing once. Germline lookup yields CDR1 SGHNT and CDR2 YYREEE (reference sequence). Unmatched junction bases numbered 4, after V lost 7 bases and J lost 5 bases. The CDR3 is made up of 13 amino acids.

The chain is built from TRBV5-4 and TRBJ2-3, with TRBD1 matching 10 bases. This TCR was sampled from a man aged 18-30 years with Graves' ophthalmopathy. Sequences were obtained from blood. The CDR3 sequence: CASGGQGKDTQYF. CDR3 nucleotides: TGTGCCAGCGGGGGACAGGGGAAAGATACGCAGTATTTT.